A selection of T cell receptor beta chains follows, all from one sample in a study of T cell responses to AZD1222 COVID-19 vaccine. Profiling relied on immunoSEQ multiplex PCR, and the TCRdb table lists in-frame clones only, not all of them. The sample shows under 150,000 clones, around 87% of them seen only once. The specimen was peripheral blood, collected 28 days after the second AZD1222 dose. The receptors derive from an adult who received the AZD1222 COVID-19 vaccine. CDR3s include the opening cysteine and the closing phenylalanine or tryptophan. Fields, in order: CDR3 length, J gene, clone size, D gene, V gene, CDR3 protein, CDR3 DNA. D genes are given only for firm matches. Not every row has a clone size; where given, it reads once, few, many or a size class.

12 | TRBJ2-1 | . | . | TRBV7-8 | CASSPRANEQFF | TGTGCCAGCAGCCCGCGGGCCAATGAGCAGTTCTTC
12 | TRBJ1-1 | . | . | TRBV2 | CASSLGPSEAFF | TGTGCCAGCAGTTTAGGACCTTCCGAAGCTTTCTTT
16 | TRBJ1-6 | . | TRBD1 | TRBV7-4 | CASSLDGQGGNSPLHF | TGTGCCAGCAGCTTAGACGGACAGGGTGGGAATTCACCCCTCCACTTT
14 | TRBJ1-4 | . | . | TRBV18 | CASSPSVGDEKLFF | TGTGCCAGCTCACCATCCGTGGGAGATGAAAAACTGTTTTTT
12 | TRBJ1-1 | . | . | TRBV30 | CAGVPVNTEAFF | TGTGCCGGAGTACCGGTGAACACTGAAGCTTTCTTT
14 | TRBJ2-5 | . | . | TRBV6-5 | CASSTGLSRETQYF | TGTGCCAGCTCAACCGGACTCTCGAGGGAGACCCAGTACTTC
13 | TRBJ2-7 | few | . | TRBV6-2/TRBV6-3 | CASSSAAHHEQYF | TGTGCCAGCAGTTCGGCGGCCCACCACGAGCAGTACTTC
14 | TRBJ1-2 | . | TRBD1 | TRBV10-3 | CATQGDLVNYGYTF | TGTGCCACACAGGGGGACCTCGTGAACTATGGCTACACCTTC
17 | TRBJ2-3 | . | TRBD2 | TRBV3-1/TRBV3-2 | CASSPGTSGGRTDTQYF | TGTGCCAGCAGCCCCGGGACTAGCGGGGGGAGGACAGATACGCAGTATTTT
15 | TRBJ2-1 | . | . | TRBV3-1/TRBV3-2 | CASSLRQGTYNEQFF | TGTGCCAGCAGCCTTCGGCAGGGCACCTACAATGAGCAGTTCTTC
16 | TRBJ2-1 | once | TRBD2 | TRBV11-1 | CASSKKPGLAFDEQFF | TGTGCCAGCAGCAAGAAACCGGGACTAGCGTTCGATGAGCAGTTCTTC
12 | TRBJ1-5 | . | . | TRBV20-1 | CSASTSRTPQHF | TGCAGTGCTAGTACATCACGGACCCCCCAGCATTTT
15 | TRBJ1-6 | . | TRBD1 | TRBV15 | CATSRDQGVGSPLHF | TGTGCCACCAGCAGAGATCAGGGGGTCGGGTCACCCCTCCACTTT
16 | TRBJ1-1 | . | . | TRBV14 | CASSQDPSLENTEAFF | TGTGCCAGCAGCCAAGATCCCTCCTTAGAGAACACTGAAGCTTTCTTT
11 | TRBJ1-2 | . | . | TRBV5-4 | CASSLAGGYTF | TGTGCCAGCAGCTTGGCAGGTGGCTACACCTTC
14 | TRBJ2-5 | . | . | TRBV6-2/TRBV6-3 | CASSYSVHQETQYF | TGTGCCAGCAGTTACTCGGTGCACCAAGAGACCCAGTACTTC
13 | TRBJ2-1 | . | TRBD2 | TRBV6-5 | CASSRDGTSNPFF | TGTGCCAGCAGCCGCGACGGGACTAGCAACCCGTTCTTC
13 | TRBJ1-6 | . | TRBD1 | TRBV2 | CASSEQGAGPLHF | TGTGCCAGCAGTGAACAGGGGGCAGGACCCCTCCACTTT
13 | TRBJ1-6 | once | . | TRBV25-1 | CASSALGEAVPFF | TGTGCCAGCAGTGCTCTCGGGGAGGCCGTCCCTTTTTTT
14 | TRBJ2-4 | . | . | TRBV14 | CASSRAGGRNIQYF | TGTGCCAGCAGTCGCGCAGGGGGGCGGAACATTCAGTACTTC
14 | TRBJ1-2 | . | . | TRBV2 | CASSVRVGNYGYTF | TGTGCCAGCAGTGTAAGGGTTGGAAACTATGGCTACACCTTC
13 | TRBJ1-1 | . | . | TRBV9 | CASSQGQNTEAFF | TGTGCCAGCAGCCAAGGACAGAACACTGAAGCTTTCTTT
17 | TRBJ1-5 | . | TRBD1 | TRBV7-9 | CASSHPPGGELNQPQHF | TGTGCCAGCAGCCATCCCCCAGGGGGGGAACTCAATCAGCCCCAGCATTTT
15 | TRBJ2-7 | once | . | TRBV5-8 | CASRRKGSQPHEQYF | TGTGCCAGCAGAAGAAAAGGGTCTCAACCTCACGAGCAGTACTTC
13 | TRBJ2-7 | once | . | TRBV10-3 | CAISAPGRYEQYF | TGTGCCATCAGTGCCCCCGGGCGCTACGAGCAGTACTTC
11 | TRBJ1-2 | . | . | TRBV19 | CASSIDWTLTF | TGTGCCAGTAGTATAGATTGGACTCTCACCTTC
14 | TRBJ1-2 | . | . | TRBV24-1 | CATSDGQSNYGYTF | TGTGCCACCAGTGATGGGCAGTCAAACTATGGCTACACCTTC
16 | TRBJ2-1 | . | TRBD2 | TRBV11-2 | CASSLAGTSGLNEQFF | TGTGCCAGCAGCTTAGCAGGGACTAGCGGTTTAAATGAGCAGTTCTTC